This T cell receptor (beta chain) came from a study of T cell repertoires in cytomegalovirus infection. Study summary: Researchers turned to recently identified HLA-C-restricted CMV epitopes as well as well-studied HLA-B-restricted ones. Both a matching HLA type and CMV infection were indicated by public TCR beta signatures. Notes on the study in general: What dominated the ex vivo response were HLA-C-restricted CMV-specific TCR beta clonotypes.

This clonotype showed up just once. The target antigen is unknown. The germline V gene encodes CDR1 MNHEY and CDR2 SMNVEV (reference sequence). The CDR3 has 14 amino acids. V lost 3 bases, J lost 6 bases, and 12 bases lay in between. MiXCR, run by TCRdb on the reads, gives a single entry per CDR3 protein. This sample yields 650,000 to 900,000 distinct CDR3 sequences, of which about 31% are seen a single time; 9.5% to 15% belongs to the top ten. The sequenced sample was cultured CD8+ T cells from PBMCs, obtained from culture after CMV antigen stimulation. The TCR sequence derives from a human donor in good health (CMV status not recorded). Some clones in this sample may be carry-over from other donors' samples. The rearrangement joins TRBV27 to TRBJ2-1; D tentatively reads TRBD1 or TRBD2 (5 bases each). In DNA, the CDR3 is TGTGCCAGCAGTTTGTGGGACGGCATCAATGAGCAGTTCTTC. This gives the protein CASSLWDGINEQFF.